This TCR beta chain is from a study of identical twins. This CDR3 region has 14 residues. Trimming took off 2 bases at V and 2 bases at J, with 9 bases between the two ends. Germline-derived CDR1 and CDR2 are MNHEY and SVGEGT. Unique molecular identifiers were in the cDNA, with template-switch universal primer binding. TCRdb ran MiXCR on the 5' RACE reads and lists one entry per CDR3 protein. The profile shows 1.5 million to 2 million distinct CDR3 sequences, under 35% of them singletons. The sequenced sample consisted of cord blood. The chain couples TRBV6-2 or TRBV6-3 to TRBJ2-5; D unclear. The clonotype comes from a newborn girl in good health. The CDR3 here is CASSYASLQETQYF. As DNA, the CDR3 is TGTGCCAGCAGTTACGCCAGCCTGCAAGAGACCCAGTACTTC.